This T cell receptor beta chain was documented in a study of control samples from healthy donors and cancer patients. The method was immunoSEQ multiplex PCR; TCRdb's version includes in-frame clones alone and lacks a portion of them. Of roughly 370,000 clones listed, more than 80% are singletons. The sequence was obtained from a man between 35 and 55 years old with head and neck cancer. Input material: PBMCs.

Here the CDR3 reads CASSYGATNEKLFF. CDR3 in DNA: TGTGCCAGCAGTTACGGAGCAACTAATGAAAAACTGTTTTTT. The chain employs TRBV6-5 and TRBJ1-4; D gene uncertain. The germline V gene has CDR1 MNHEY and CDR2 SVGAGI. V was trimmed by 2 bases and J by 0 bases, leaving 4 bases between them. This CDR3 comprises 14 residues.